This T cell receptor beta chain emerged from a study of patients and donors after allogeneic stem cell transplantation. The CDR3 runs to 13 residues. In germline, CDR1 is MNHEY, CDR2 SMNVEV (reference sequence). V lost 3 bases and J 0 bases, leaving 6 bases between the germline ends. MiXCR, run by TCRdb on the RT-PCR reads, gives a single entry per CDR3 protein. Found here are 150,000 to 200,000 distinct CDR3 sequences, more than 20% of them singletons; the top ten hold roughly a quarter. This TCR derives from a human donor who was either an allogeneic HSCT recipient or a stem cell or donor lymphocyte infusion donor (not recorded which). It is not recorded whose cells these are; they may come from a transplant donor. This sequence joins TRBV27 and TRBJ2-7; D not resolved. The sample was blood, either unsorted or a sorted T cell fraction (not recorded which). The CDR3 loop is CASSFLGSYEQYF. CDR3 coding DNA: TGTGCCAGCAGTTTCCTGGGCTCCTACGAGCAGTACTTC.